Shown below are 12 T cell receptor beta chains from a single sample sequenced in a study of CD8 T cells in ankylosing spondylitis. MiXCR was run by TCRdb on the 5' RACE reads, yielding one entry per CDR3 protein. The sample includes 250,000 to 350,000 distinct CDR3 sequences, around 21% of them seen just once. Sample: blood, either unsorted or a sorted T cell fraction (not recorded which). The receptors stem from a female donor with ankylosing spondylitis or in good health (not recorded which).

This clonotype came up a few times. The V call is TRBV9, the J call TRBJ2-1, with D perhaps TRBD2 (6 bases). CDR1 and CDR2 (germline): SGDLS, YYNGEE. Deletions cut 3 bases from V and 10 bases from J, with 20 bases between. The CDR3 has 15 amino acids. CDR3 nucleotides: TGTGCCAGCAGCGGAGGGCGGGGAGGCCCTAGGGAGCAGTTCTTC. This translates into CASSGGRGGPREQFF.

This clonotype was detected only a few times. The genes are TRBV7-2 and TRBJ2-1; 7 bases fit TRBD2. J was trimmed by 2 bases and V by 4 bases; bases with no gene match: 8. The germline gives CDR1 SGHTA, CDR2 FQGNSA. The CDR3 covers 16 residues. The CDR3 reads CASSSLAGVAYNEQFF. CDR3 DNA: TGTGCCAGCAGCTCCCTGGCGGGAGTAGCCTACAATGAGCAGTTCTTC.

This clonotype was counted between two and nine times. The chain combines TRBV28 with TRBJ1-4; no clear D. Trimming took off 4 bases at V and 4 bases at J, with 10 bases between the two ends. Germline V gene lookup returns CDR1 MDHEN and CDR2 SYDVKM. The CDR3 runs 14 residues. Written as DNA, the CDR3 is TGTGCCAGCAGTTCTTCTGGGATTAATGAAAAACTGTTTTTT. Protein: CASSSSGINEKLFF.

This chain uses TRBV20-1 with TRBJ2-5; 8 bases align to TRBD2. In germline, CDR1 is DFQATT, CDR2 SNEGSKA (reference sequence). V was pared by 6 bases and J by 4 bases, with 4 bases of the junction left unmatched. This CDR3 is built from 12 residues. The CDR3 protein is CSALRGGETQYF. The CDR3 bases are TGCAGTGCCTTACGGGGGGGAGAGACCCAGTACTTC.

This clonotype showed up just a few times. The CDR3 protein is CSGLGSEEQYF. The CDR3 DNA reads as TGCAGTGGGTTGGGATCCGAGGAGCAGTACTTC. This chain links TRBV20-1 with TRBJ2-7; D is unresolved. This CDR3 has 11 amino acids. The ends were cut back, 7 bases at V and 7 bases at J, with 14 bases in the middle. Germline CDR1 DFQATT, CDR2 SNEGSKA (reference sequence).

This clonotype was detected ten times or more. This sequence joins TRBV6-6 and TRBJ1-2; D is unresolved. This CDR3 is built from 13 residues. V lost 9 bases and J lost 2, with 13 bases in between. From germline, CDR1 is MNHNY and CDR2 SVGAGI (reference sequence). CDR3 nucleotides: TGTGCCAGATCTGAGGTCTTGAACTATGGCTACACCTTC. Translating it yields CARSEVLNYGYTF.

The chain joins TRBV5-4 to TRBJ2-7; the D is unclear. Germline loops: CDR1 SGHNT, CDR2 YYREEE (reference sequence). The CDR3 is made up of 13 amino acids. V lost 0 bases to trimming and J lost 2 bases, with 6 bases between them. The CDR3 coding sequence is TGTGCCAGCAGCTTGGTCCCTCCCTACGAGCAGTACTTC. As protein: CASSLVPPYEQYF.

There are a few counts of this clonotype. The V gene is TRBV20-1, the J gene TRBJ2-1; 7 nucleotides line up with TRBD2. Germline V lookup: CDR1 DFQATT, CDR2 SNEGSKA (reference sequence). After removal of 2 bases from V and 6 bases from J, the junction contained 7 bases not matched to a gene. The CDR3 is 14 residues long. The CDR3 DNA reads as TGCAGTGCTAGAACGGGGGAGGGCCTCAATGAGCAGTTCTTC. Translated, it gives CSARTGEGLNEQFF.

This clonotype turned up a few times. Compared with germline, one end of the junction differs, possibly owing to a read error. This chain connects TRBV4-1 to TRBJ2-1; TRBD1 matches 9 bases. This CDR3 is built from 15 residues. CDR1 and CDR2 (germline): MGHRA, YSYEKL. The CDR3 DNA is TGCGCCAGCAGCCACACAGGGGGCTCCAACAATGAGCAGTTCTTC. This codes for CASSHTGGSNNEQFF.

CDR3 coding DNA: TGCAGTGCTAGGGCCTGGGGTGGGGAGACCCAGTACTTC. This translates into CSARAWGGETQYF. The chain employs TRBV20-1 and TRBJ2-5; D remains unclear. Trimming pared 3 bases from V and 5 bases from J, leaving 13 bases between. The germline V gene encodes CDR1 DFQATT and CDR2 SNEGSKA (reference sequence). The CDR3 extends over 13 amino acids.

This clonotype has a handful of counts. V is TRBV20-1 and J is TRBJ2-3; 8 positions agree with TRBD2. This CDR3 is 14 amino acids long. V trimming: 7 bases; J trimming: 4 bases; junction bases outside the gene matches: 10. The V gene's germline CDR1 is DFQATT and CDR2 SNEGSKA (reference sequence). The chain's CDR3 is CSGSPGGPSDTQYF. The DNA of the CDR3 is TGCAGTGGTTCCCCGGGAGGGCCATCAGATACGCAGTATTTT.

The rearrangement joins TRBV5-6 to TRBJ2-7; 10 bases agree with TRBD1. The CDR3 totals 15 residues. Trimming took 4 bases from V and 0 from J; bases not matched to a gene: 4. Per the germline V gene, CDR1 is SGHDT and CDR2 is YYEEEE. CDR3 protein: CASSQRQGASYEQYF. CDR3 DNA sequence: TGTGCCAGCAGCCAAAGACAGGGGGCCTCCTACGAGCAGTACTTC.